The T cell receptor (beta chain) under discussion was sequenced for a study of CD8+ T cells in alopecia areata. Study-level results: Sequencing of scalp samples also includes resident alphabeta T cells from normal skin.

Trimming shortened V by 2 bases and J by 0 bases, and 8 bases separated the two germline ends. The CDR3 has 16 amino acids. Per the germline V gene, CDR1 is LNHDA and CDR2 is SQIVND (reference sequence). Treatment described: oral pan-JAK inhibitor, 5-10 mg twice daily. The authors extracted RNA and reverse transcribed it into cDNA as the sequencing template. Method: immunoSEQ multiplex PCR; TCRdb's copy keeps in-frame clones and lacks some. This repertoire shows a few hundred thousand clones, approximately 38% found once; its top ten account for roughly 0.5%. About this clone itself: Its antigen is unknown.

This TCR was recovered from a human donor with alopecia areata. The sequencing used CD4+ T cells sorted from blood, collected at approximately week 34, from a patient treated with tofacitinib. The gene calls are TRBV19 and TRBJ2-6; D remains unclear. The CDR3 nucleotides read TGTGCCAGTAGTATATGGCGGTACTCTGGGGCCAACGTCCTGACTTTC. Protein: CASSIWRYSGANVLTF. Supplemented by reference TRBV19 and TRBJ2-6, the full variable domain reads DGGITQSPKYLFRKEGQNVTLSCEQNLNHDAMYWYRQDPGQGLRLIYYSQIVNDFQKGDIAEGYSVSREKKESFPLTVTSAQKNPTAFYLCASSIWRYSGANVLTFGAGSRLTVL.